This T cell receptor (beta chain) was observed in a study of T cell responses to AZD1222 COVID-19 vaccine. Study results and limitations: Clonal diversity was possibly underestimated; the donors were predominantly white British and more often female.

Method: immunoSEQ multiplex PCR; TCRdb's copy keeps in-frame clones and lacks some. The table records approximately 130,000 clones, roughly 85% of them present only once. As regards this clone: Its target is unknown.

Trimming cost V 4 bases and J 5 bases; bases outside gene matches: 6. The CDR3 extends over 14 amino acids. Germline CDR1 reads SGHNT; CDR2 reads YYREEE (reference sequence). This sequence originates from an adult who received the MenACWY meningococcal vaccine as a control. Sequencing used peripheral blood, obtained 28 days after the second dose of the MenACWY control vaccine. The rearrangement links TRBV5-4 to TRBJ1-1, with 9 positions matching TRBD1. Here the CDR3 reads CASSRGQGSTEAFF. The CDR3 DNA is TGTGCCAGCAGCCGGGGACAGGGATCAACTGAAGCTTTCTTT.